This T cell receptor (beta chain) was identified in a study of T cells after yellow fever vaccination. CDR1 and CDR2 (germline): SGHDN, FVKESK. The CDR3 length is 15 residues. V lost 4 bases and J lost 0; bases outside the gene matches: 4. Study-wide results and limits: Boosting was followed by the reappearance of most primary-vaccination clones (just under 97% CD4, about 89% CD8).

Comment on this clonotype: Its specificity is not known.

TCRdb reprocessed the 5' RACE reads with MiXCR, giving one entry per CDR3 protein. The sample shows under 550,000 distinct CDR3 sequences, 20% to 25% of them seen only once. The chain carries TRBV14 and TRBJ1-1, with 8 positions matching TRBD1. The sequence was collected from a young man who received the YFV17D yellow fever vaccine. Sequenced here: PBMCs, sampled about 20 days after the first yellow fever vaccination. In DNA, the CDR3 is TGTGCCAGCAGCCGGACAGGGTTCCTGAACACTGAAGCTTTCTTT. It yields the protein CASSRTGFLNTEAFF.